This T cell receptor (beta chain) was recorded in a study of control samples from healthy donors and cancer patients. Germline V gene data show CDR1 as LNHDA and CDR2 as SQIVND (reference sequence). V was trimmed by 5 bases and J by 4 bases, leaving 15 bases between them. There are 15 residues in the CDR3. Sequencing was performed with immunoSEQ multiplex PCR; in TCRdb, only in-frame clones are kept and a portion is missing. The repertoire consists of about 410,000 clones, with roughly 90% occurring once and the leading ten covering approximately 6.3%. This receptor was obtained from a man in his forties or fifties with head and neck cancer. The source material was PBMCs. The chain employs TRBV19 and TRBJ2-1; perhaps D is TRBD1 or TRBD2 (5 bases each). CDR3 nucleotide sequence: TGTGCCAGTAGTCGCGAAGGGACGGTTTACAATGAGCAGTTCTTC. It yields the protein CASSREGTVYNEQFF.